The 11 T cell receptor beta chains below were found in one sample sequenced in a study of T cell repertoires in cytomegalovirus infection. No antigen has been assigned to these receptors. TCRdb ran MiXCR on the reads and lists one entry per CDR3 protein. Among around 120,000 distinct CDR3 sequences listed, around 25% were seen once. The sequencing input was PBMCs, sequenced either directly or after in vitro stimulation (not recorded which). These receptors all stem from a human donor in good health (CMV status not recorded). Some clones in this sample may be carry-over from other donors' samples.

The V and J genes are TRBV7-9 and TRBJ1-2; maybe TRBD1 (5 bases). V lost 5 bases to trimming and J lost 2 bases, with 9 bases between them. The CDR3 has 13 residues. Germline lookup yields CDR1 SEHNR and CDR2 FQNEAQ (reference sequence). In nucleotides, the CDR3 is TGTGCCAGCAGCAGGGACGTGAACTATGGCTACACCTTC. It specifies CASSRDVNYGYTF.

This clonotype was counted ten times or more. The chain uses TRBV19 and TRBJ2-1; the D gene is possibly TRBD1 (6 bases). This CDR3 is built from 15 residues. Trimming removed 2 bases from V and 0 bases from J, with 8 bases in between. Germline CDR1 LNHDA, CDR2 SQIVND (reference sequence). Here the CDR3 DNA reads TGTGCCAGTAGTATATCGGACAGCTCCTACAATGAGCAGTTCTTC. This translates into CASSISDSSYNEQFF. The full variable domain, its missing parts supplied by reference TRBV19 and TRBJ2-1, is DGGITQSPKYLFRKEGQNVTLSCEQNLNHDAMYWYRQDPGQGLRLIYYSQIVNDFQKGDIAEGYSVSREKKESFPLTVTSAQKNPTAFYLCASSISDSSYNEQFFGPGTRLTVL.

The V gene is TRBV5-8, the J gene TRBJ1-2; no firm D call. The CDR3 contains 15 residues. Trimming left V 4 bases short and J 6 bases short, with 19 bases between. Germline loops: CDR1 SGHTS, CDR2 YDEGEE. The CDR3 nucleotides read TGTGCCAGCAGCCCCGGGGATAATTGGAAGCATGGCTACACCTTC. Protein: CASSPGDNWKHGYTF.

CDR3 in DNA: TGTGCCAGCAGCTTCTCCGCTAGCGGCTACAATGAGCAGTTCTTC. Amino acids: CASSFSASGYNEQFF. V and J are TRBV7-2 and TRBJ2-1, with TRBD2 matching 7 bases. Germline values: CDR1 SGHTA, CDR2 FQGNSA. CDR3 length equals 15 residues. The V and J ends lost 3 bases and 3 bases, in that order; junction bases with no gene match: 5.

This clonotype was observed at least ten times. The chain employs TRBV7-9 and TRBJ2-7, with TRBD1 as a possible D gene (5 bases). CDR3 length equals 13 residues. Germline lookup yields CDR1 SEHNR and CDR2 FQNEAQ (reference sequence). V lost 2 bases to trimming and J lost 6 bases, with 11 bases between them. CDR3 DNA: TGTGCCAGCAGCTTAACTCAAGGGGTCGAGCAGTACTTC. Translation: CASSLTQGVEQYF.

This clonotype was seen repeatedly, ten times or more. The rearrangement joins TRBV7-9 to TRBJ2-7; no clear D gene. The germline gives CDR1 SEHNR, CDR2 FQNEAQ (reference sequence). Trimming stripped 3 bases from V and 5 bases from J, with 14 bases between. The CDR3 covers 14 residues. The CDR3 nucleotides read TGTGCCAGCAGCTTTTGGACCGCTTCGGACGAGCAGTACTTC. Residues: CASSFWTASDEQYF.

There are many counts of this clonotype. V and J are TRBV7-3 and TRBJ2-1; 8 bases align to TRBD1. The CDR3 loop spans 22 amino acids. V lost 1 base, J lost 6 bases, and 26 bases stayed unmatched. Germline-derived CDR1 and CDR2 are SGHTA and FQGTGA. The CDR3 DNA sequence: TGTGCCAGCAGCTTAAAGGGAACGCTCGGACAGGGTAAGGAGTACAATGGCAATGAGCAGTTCTTC. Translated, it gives CASSLKGTLGQGKEYNGNEQFF.

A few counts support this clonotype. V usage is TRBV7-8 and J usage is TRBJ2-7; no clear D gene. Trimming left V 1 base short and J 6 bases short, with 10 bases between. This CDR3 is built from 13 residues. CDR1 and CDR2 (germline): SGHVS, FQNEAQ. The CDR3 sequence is CASSLGTITEQYF. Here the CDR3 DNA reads TGTGCCAGCAGCTTAGGGACGATAACCGAGCAGTACTTC.

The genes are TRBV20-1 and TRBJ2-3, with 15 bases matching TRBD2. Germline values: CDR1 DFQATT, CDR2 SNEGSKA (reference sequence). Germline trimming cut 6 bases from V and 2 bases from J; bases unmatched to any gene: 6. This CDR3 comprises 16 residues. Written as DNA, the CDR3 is TGCAGTGCCCCCGGGACTAGCGGGAGGTACACAGATACGCAGTATTTT. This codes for CSAPGTSGRYTDTQYF.

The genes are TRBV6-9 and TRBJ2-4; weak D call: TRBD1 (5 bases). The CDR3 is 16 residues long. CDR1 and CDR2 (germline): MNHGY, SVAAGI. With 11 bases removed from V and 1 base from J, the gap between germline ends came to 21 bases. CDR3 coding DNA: TGTGCCCGCCAGGGCAGAGCCCAGGTCGCCAAAAACATTCAGTACTTC. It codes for CARQGRAQVAKNIQYF.

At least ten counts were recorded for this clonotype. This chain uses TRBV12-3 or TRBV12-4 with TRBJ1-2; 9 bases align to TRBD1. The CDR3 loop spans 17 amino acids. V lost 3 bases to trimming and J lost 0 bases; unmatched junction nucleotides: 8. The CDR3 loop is CASSFNGQGLANYGYTF. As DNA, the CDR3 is TGTGCCAGCAGTTTTAATGGACAGGGGTTGGCTAACTATGGCTACACCTTC.